The entry that follows covers one T cell receptor (beta chain) sequence. Its antigen is unknown. This record comes from a study of T cells expressing NK-cell markers. The wider study: Eight donors were sequenced, seven testing HCMV-seropositive and one testing seronegative.

TCR beta libraries carry UMIs added by 5'RACE template switching. Each CDR3 protein gets one entry in TCRdb, which reprocessed the 5' RACE reads and gives no DNA. The specimen's table records about 260,000 distinct CDR3 sequences. Broader study findings: HCMV specificity of the expanded NKG2C+ T cell clones stayed unclear. Among CD8+ T cells from about six donors, dominant NKG2C+ clonotypes accounted for about 1.0-7.0%.

The sequenced material came from blood T cells: a sorted CD56 or NKG2C T cell subset, CD4+ or CD8+ T cells, or bulk PBMC T cells (not recorded which). The receptor's source is a woman aged 18 to 75 in good health.

Here the CDR3 reads CASSPIGLRAAEAFF. The V call is TRBV18, the J call TRBJ1-1; TCRdb outputs TRBD1, but without DNA this stays unchecked. This CDR3 is built from 15 residues. Germline V gives CDR1 KGHSH, CDR2 LQKENI.